The clone carrying this T cell receptor beta chain was seen a single time. Its antigen is unknown. PCR primers comprised 60 Vbeta and 13 Jbeta primers. Here immunoSEQ multiplex PCR was the method, and the copy in TCRdb shows in-frame clones only, minus some. The table shows about 150,000 clones, with roughly 70% occurring only once. The entry originates in a study of cytomegalovirus exposure and HLA in healthy donors. Findings and caveats of the study: Reported findings show TCR beta sequences accurately forecast HLA-A and HLA-B alleles in most subjects.

The V and J ends lost 4 bases and 3 bases, in that order; junction bases with no gene match: 6. CDR3 length equals 15 residues. From germline, CDR1 is SGHDT and CDR2 YYEEEE. Sequenced input: PBMCs. The sequence was obtained from a man in his forties in good health and CMV-seronegative. The chain recombines TRBV5-6 with TRBJ1-2, with 10 nucleotides matching TRBD1. CDR3 loop: CASSLRDRGYYGYTF. The DNA of the CDR3 is TGTGCCAGCAGCCTCCGGGACAGGGGTTACTATGGCTACACCTTC.